The rows below give T cell receptor beta chains drawn from one sample of a study of preoperative IRX-2 immunotherapy in early breast cancer. Clones were sequenced by immunoSEQ multiplex PCR, and TCRdb holds only the in-frame ones, with some missing. Among around 43,000 clones, about 80% were seen once, and the ten largest hold roughly 1.2%. The sequenced sample was tumor tissue, obtained after IRX-2 immunotherapy. Every receptor here comes from a human donor with breast cancer. The CDR3 runs from the conserved cysteine through the conserved F or W. The D gene is left open where the match is weak. The size field is filled for only some rows; it gives once, few, many or a size class.

d_gene	j_gene	abundance	len	v_gene	CDR3aa	CDR3nt
TRBD2	TRBJ2-7	few	20	TRBV7-7	CASTRLRGLAGEPSTYEQYF	TGTGCCAGCACCCGTTTGCGAGGGCTAGCGGGAGAGCCCTCTACGTACGAGCAGTACTTC
-	TRBJ1-2	-	14	TRBV6-8	CASASGQWTYGYTF	TGTGCCAGCGCCTCGGGCCAGTGGACCTATGGCTACACCTTC
-	TRBJ2-2	-	14	TRBV5-1	CASSFSGTTGELFF	TGCGCCAGCAGCTTCTCAGGGACCACCGGGGAGCTGTTTTTT
-	TRBJ2-2	-	15	TRBV12-5	CASGLVERNTGELFF	TGTGCTAGTGGTTTGGTGGAGCGGAACACCGGGGAGCTGTTTTTT
TRBD2	TRBJ2-3	-	16	TRBV28	CASSPPGAGATDTQYF	TGTGCCAGCAGTCCACCTGGAGCGGGGGCCACAGATACGCAGTATTTT
-	TRBJ1-6	-	13	TRBV2	CASKTGPGSPLHF	TGTGCCAGCAAGACAGGCCCTGGGTCACCCCTCCACTTT
-	TRBJ1-1	-	13	TRBV7-1	CASSRSGNTEAFF	TGTGCCAGCAGCCGATCGGGGAACACTGAAGCTTTCTTT
-	TRBJ2-3	-	13	TRBV18	CASSPQDADTQYF	TGTGCCAGCTCACCACAGGATGCAGATACGCAGTATTTT
-	TRBJ1-4	-	14	TRBV7-1	CASSLFQDGEKLFF	TGTGCCAGCAGCTTATTCCAGGACGGTGAAAAACTGTTTTTT
TRBD1	TRBJ1-2	-	13	TRBV6-4	CASSLRDRAGYTF	TGTGCCAGCAGCCTCCGGGACAGGGCTGGCTACACCTTC
TRBD1	TRBJ1-1	-	13	TRBV19	CASRSGQGGEAFF	TGTGCCAGTAGGAGCGGACAGGGTGGTGAAGCTTTCTTT
-	TRBJ2-5	-	14	TRBV15	CASSLRLELETQYF	TGTGCCAGCAGCCTAAGACTAGAATTGGAGACCCAGTACTTC
TRBD1	TRBJ1-2	-	15	TRBV11-3	CASSSGTGTSYGYTF	TGTGCCAGCAGCTCAGGGACAGGGACTAGCTATGGCTACACCTTC
-	TRBJ1-2	-	15	TRBV15	CATSRPGRLPKGYTF	TGTGCCACCAGCAGACCGGGACGGCTACCCAAGGGCTACACCTTC
-	TRBJ2-7	-	13	TRBV6-7	CASTPAGSYEQYF	TGTGCCAGCACCCCGGCAGGATCCTACGAGCAGTACTTC
-	TRBJ2-1	-	14	TRBV5-1	CASSLVGRNNEQFF	TGCGCCAGCAGCTTGGTGGGGAGGAACAATGAGCAGTTCTTC
TRBD1	TRBJ1-3	-	15	TRBV11-3	CASSGTGTGNRTIYF	TGTGCCAGCAGCGGAACCGGGACAGGGAACCGCACCATATATTTT
TRBD1	TRBJ2-3	-	16	TRBV5-1	CASSFGANRGADTQYF	TGCGCCAGCAGCTTTGGGGCCAACAGGGGGGCAGATACGCAGTATTTT
TRBD2	TRBJ2-7	-	14	TRBV7-1	CASSSTGGTYEQYF	TGTGCCAGCAGCTCCACCGGGGGGACCTACGAGCAGTACTTC
-	TRBJ2-1	once	17	TRBV5-1	CASSQTSGIGGYNEQFF	TGCGCCAGCAGCCAGACTTCAGGGATCGGAGGGTACAATGAGCAGTTCTTC
TRBD1	TRBJ2-7	-	14	TRBV19	CASSNVGQGTEQYF	TGTGCCAGTAGTAATGTCGGACAGGGGACAGAGCAGTACTTC
-	TRBJ1-6	-	14	TRBV5-1	CASSGRSANSPLHF	TGCGCCAGCAGCGGTCGCTCGGCTAATTCACCCCTCCACTTT
-	TRBJ1-2	-	14	TRBV11-3	CASSLDRGNYGYTF	TGTGCCAGCAGCTTGGACAGAGGGAACTATGGCTACACCTTC
TRBD1	TRBJ1-3	-	15	TRBV19	CASTGQAYSGNTIYF	TGTGCCAGTACGGGACAGGCATACTCTGGAAACACCATATATTTT
-	TRBJ1-2	-	14	TRBV6-8	CASSRQLPNYGYTF	TGTGCCAGCAGTAGGCAGCTCCCTAACTATGGCTACACCTTC
-	TRBJ1-2	-	14	TRBV29-1	CSVEDPGNSYGYTF	TGCAGCGTTGAAGATCCAGGGAATTCCTATGGCTACACCTTC
TRBD1	TRBJ2-4	many	15	TRBV28	CASSSGGQGENIQYF	TGTGCCAGCAGTTCCGGGGGACAGGGGGAAAACATTCAGTACTTC
-	TRBJ1-2	once	12	TRBV19	CANTERFYGYTF	TGTGCCAATACGGAGCGTTTCTATGGCTACACCTTC
-	TRBJ1-4	few	13	TRBV29-1	CSVVGGTNEKLFF	TGCAGCGTTGTCGGTGGCACTAATGAAAAACTGTTTTTT
-	TRBJ2-7	-	15	TRBV12-5	CASSGGIAVSYEQYF	TGTGCCAGCTCAGGGGGGATAGCGGTCTCCTACGAGCAGTACTTC
-	TRBJ2-7	-	17	TRBV11-3	CASSLLQSPSRAHEQYF	TGTGCCAGCAGCCTCCTTCAATCTCCCAGCAGGGCCCACGAGCAGTACTTC
-	TRBJ1-4	-	18	TRBV6-8	CASSEGVVITTLDEKLFF	TGTGCCAGCAGTGAGGGGGTCGTAATCACCACGTTGGATGAAAAACTGTTTTTT
-	TRBJ2-7	few	12	TRBV6-8	CASMSSSYEQYF	TGTGCCAGCATGAGCAGCTCCTACGAGCAGTACTTC